This TCR beta chain was obtained from a study of CD4 and CD8 cells across lung adenocarcinoma regions listed by TCRdb under 2018. For the wider study: To look at intratumor heterogeneity in the T cell receptor repertoire, the study compared tumor centers against tumor margins.

In the germline V gene, CDR1 corresponds to MNHEY and CDR2 to SVGAGI. The CDR3 sequence holds 16 residues, the cysteine and phenylalanine included. Only the CDR3 portion is preserved as DNA: 48 bases, with reading frame beginning at the first base. Library preparation was by PCR. TCRdb lists the instrument as HiSeq X Ten. TCRdb took the public reads, trimmed them with fastp at Q25, ran MiXCR for clone calling and kept in-frame beta chains. Duplicate CDR3 protein sequences are folded into a single record with the most common DNA and genes. For this sample the table gives 13,000 to 15,000 distinct CDR3 sequences, of which around 40% were detected only once. Around 15% of the sample lies in the top ten. The donors were patients who had localized lung adenocarcinoma, which is a subtype of non-small cell lung cancer. The samples were taken from the centers of localized lung adenocarcinomas. For TCR repertoire analysis, CD4+ T cells taken from tumor tissue were profiled apart from CD8+ T cells.

With respect to this clonotype: It has no known antigen specificity. No base-level quality is on record; no much larger clone is a single base apart.

The receptor's source is a male donor with lung adenocarcinoma. The CD4 and CD8 labels of this study may be unreliable. The rearranged chain carries TRBV6-5 and TRBJ2-1, and TRBD2 aligns with 8 junction nucleotides. The tail of the sequence fits TRBJ2-5 better, so the J call may be wrong. Sequenced sample: CD4+ T cells from the center of a lung tumor. According to the study, the label for this sample's cell subset or site signals: tumor center region. The DNA reads as follows: TGTGCCAGCAGTTACAACGACGGGGGGGGGCGGGGGACCCAGTACTTC. It codes for CASSYNDGGGRGTQYF.